A single T cell receptor (beta chain) is shown here with its context. Its antigen remains unidentified. The data derive from a study of T cell responses to AZD1222 COVID-19 vaccine. Between the trimmed V and J ends, which lost 4 bases and 8 bases, there was a span of 14 bases. The CDR3 sequence is 13 residues long. Germline V lookup: CDR1 SEHNR, CDR2 FQNEAQ (reference sequence). Clones were sequenced by immunoSEQ multiplex PCR, and TCRdb holds only the in-frame ones, with some missing. Seen here are 150,000 to 200,000 clones, roughly 90% observed once, and the top ten hold roughly 0.99%. Study observations and caveats: Repertoires were sampled only after the peak T cell response.

This sequence originates from an adult in good health. The chain combines TRBV7-9 with TRBJ1-1; D is ambiguous. The source was peripheral blood, collected on day 0 of AZD1222 vaccination. CDR3 sequence (DNA): TGTGCCAGCAGCTACTGGGGAAGGTACGAAGCTTTCTTT. This gives the protein CASSYWGRYEAFF.